Below, one T cell receptor beta chain is given with its context. Germline V lookup: CDR1 SEHNR, CDR2 FQNEAQ (reference sequence). This CDR3 is 15 amino acids long. V was clipped by 2 bases and J by 5 bases; unmatched bases: 6. The data are from a study of blood T cell repertoires in COVID-19. Generated by immunoSEQ multiplex PCR, the TCRdb table keeps only in-frame clones and is missing some. The repertoire holds 80,000 or so clones, with 80% as singletons. The chain has TRBV7-9 and TRBJ1-2, with TRBD1 matching 9 bases. Sequencing was done on a sample of peripheral blood. This TCR was sampled from a woman between 65 and 79 years old with acute or convalescent COVID-19. This chain's CDR3 is CASSLLAGTGYGYTF. The CDR3 nucleotides read TGTGCCAGCAGCTTATTGGCCGGGACAGGGTATGGCTACACCTTC. Filled out from reference TRBV7-9 and TRBJ1-2, the complete variable domain reads DTGVSQNPRHKITKRGQNVTFRCDPISEHNRLYWYRQTLGQGPEFLTYFQNEAQLEKSRLLSDRFSAERPKGSFSTLEIQRTEQGDSAMYLCASSLLAGTGYGYTFGSGTRLTVV.